These T cell receptor beta chains were read from a single sample in a study of identical twins. TCRdb re-called the 5' RACE reads through MiXCR, storing one row per CDR3 protein. The sample has hundreds of thousands of distinct CDR3 sequences; less than 10% are singletons. Sequenced input: memory (CD45RO+) T cells sorted from blood. Receptor source: a woman aged 18-30 years in good health. Both conserved end residues are part of each CDR3. The D gene is left open where the match is weak. For some rows the clone size is stated as once, few or many, or as a class when expanded; others skip it.

v_gene	d_gene	abundance	j_gene	CDR3nt	CDR3aa
TRBV20-1	NA	few	TRBJ2-1	TGCAGTGCTAGGAGGGGGAGAGGACAGCAATACAATGAGCAGTTCTTC	CSARRGRGQQYNEQFF
TRBV5-1	TRBD1	NA	TRBJ2-5	TGCGCCAGCAGCCAACAGGGGGTTGAAGAGACCCAGTACTTC	CASSQQGVEETQYF
TRBV5-1	NA	many	TRBJ2-1	TGCGCCAGCAGCTTGGTTTATCCTGGTCCGGGGATGGAGAATGAGCAGTTCTTC	CASSLVYPGPGMENEQFF
TRBV5-6	TRBD1	NA	TRBJ1-5	TGTGCCAGCAGCTCGCGGACAGGGCGGCATCAGCCCCAGCATTTT	CASSSRTGRHQPQHF
TRBV28	TRBD2	NA	TRBJ2-1	TGTGCCAGCCATACTAGCGGACTCTACAATGAGCAGTTCTTC	CASHTSGLYNEQFF
TRBV20-1	TRBD2	NA	TRBJ2-1	TGCAGTGCCTTCTCACTAGCGGGAGGTGATGAGCAGTTCTTC	CSAFSLAGGDEQFF
TRBV11-2	TRBD1	many	TRBJ2-2	TGTGCCAGCAGCGTAAGCTTTGGGACAGCGACAGAGGGCCGCGGGGAGCTGTTTTTT	CASSVSFGTATEGRGELFF
TRBV6-1	TRBD1	few	TRBJ2-7	TGTGCCAGCAGACTGGACAGGGGGTTCGACGAGCAGTACTTC	CASRLDRGFDEQYF
TRBV29-1	NA	few	TRBJ2-3	TGCAGCGTTGAAGGCCAGACAGATACGCAGTATTTT	CSVEGQTDTQYF
TRBV6-1	NA	few	TRBJ2-6	TGTGCCAGCAGTGGGAAATCCTCTGGGGCCAACGTCCTGACTTTC	CASSGKSSGANVLTF
TRBV7-8	NA	many	TRBJ2-3	TGTGCCAGCAGCTTCCGCCCCCAGGGAAATACGCAGTATTTT	CASSFRPQGNTQYF
TRBV12-3/TRBV12-4	NA	many	TRBJ1-1	TGTGCCAGCAGTTTATCCCACATAGCGAACACTGAAGCTTTCTTT	CASSLSHIANTEAFF
TRBV5-1	TRBD1	many	TRBJ1-6	TGCGCCAGCAGCTTGGGACAGGGCCACTATAATTCACCCCTCCACTTT	CASSLGQGHYNSPLHF
TRBV7-3	NA	few	TRBJ2-1	TGTGCCAGCAGCCCGCCCGGGACTGCCAATGAGCAGTTCTTC	CASSPPGTANEQFF
TRBV29-1	TRBD1	few	TRBJ2-5	TGCAGCGTCGGGACAGGGTGGGAGACCCAGTACTTC	CSVGTGWETQYF
TRBV3-1	NA	many	TRBJ1-6	TGTGCCAGCAGAGACCTCACCAGGGAAATCTCACCCCTCCACTTT	CASRDLTREISPLHF
TRBV20-1	TRBD2	NA	TRBJ2-7	TGCAGTGCTGACACCGGGACTAGCGGGAGGTACGAGCAGTACTTC	CSADTGTSGRYEQYF
TRBV12-5	TRBD2	NA	TRBJ2-3	TGTGCTAGTGGTTTGGTACCAGATGGGACTAGCGGGGTTCGGGATACGCAGTATTTT	CASGLVPDGTSGVRDTQYF
TRBV10-3	NA	many	TRBJ2-2	TGTGCCACAGGACTCCCGAACACCGGGGAGCTGTTTTTT	CATGLPNTGELFF
TRBV10-3	NA	many	TRBJ2-2	TGTGCCACCACTGGGACTGTGAACACCGGGGAGCTGTTTTTT	CATTGTVNTGELFF
TRBV24-1	TRBD1	few	TRBJ2-5	TGTGCCACGAACTCGGGACAGGGGGAAGAGACCCAGTACTTC	CATNSGQGEETQYF
TRBV7-2	NA	many	TRBJ2-3	TGTGCCAGCAGCCCGACCTACACAGATACGCAGTATTTT	CASSPTYTDTQYF
TRBV29-1	TRBD1	many	TRBJ2-1	TGCAGCGTTCCCCGGGACAGGGTCTCCTACAATGAGCAGTTCTTC	CSVPRDRVSYNEQFF
TRBV7-2	TRBD2	few	TRBJ2-1	TGTGCCAGCAGCTTAGGGCCTAGCGGTGGGAATGAGCAGTTCTTC	CASSLGPSGGNEQFF
TRBV20-1	NA	few	TRBJ2-3	TGCAGTGCTCACAGGAGGGCAGCGAGGACAGATACGCAGTATTTT	CSAHRRAARTDTQYF
TRBV6-2/TRBV6-3	TRBD2	NA	TRBJ2-2	TGTGCCAGCCTGAAACTAGCGGGAGGGTACACCGGGGAGCTGTTTTTT	CASLKLAGGYTGELFF
TRBV10-3	NA	many	TRBJ2-1	TGTGCCATCAGCCAAGCCCGAGGGGGTAGCGCGGCCTACAATGAGCAGTTCTTC	CAISQARGGSAAYNEQFF
TRBV9	NA	NA	TRBJ1-2	TGTGCCAGCAGCGTAGGGGGGAAGGTTGGCTACACCTTC	CASSVGGKVGYTF
TRBV5-1	TRBD1	NA	TRBJ1-2	TGCGCCAGCAGCTTGGCGGGACAGAGCCGCTACACCTTC	CASSLAGQSRYTF
TRBV5-1	TRBD1	many	TRBJ1-6	TGCGCCAGCAGCCCTGGACAGGCGTATTCACCCCTCCACTTT	CASSPGQAYSPLHF
TRBV6-5	TRBD1	NA	TRBJ1-2	TGTGCCAGCAGTTACTCCGAGGACAGGGCCCCTTATGGCTACACCTTC	CASSYSEDRAPYGYTF
TRBV3-1	NA	many	TRBJ2-3	TGTGCCAGCAGCCAAGGCCCCGAAGCGGGCGCCACAGATACGCAGTATTTT	CASSQGPEAGATDTQYF